These 21 T cell receptor beta chains were sequenced from one sample in a study of shared clonotypes between healthy human individuals. Using immunoSEQ multiplex PCR, the repertoire was profiled, and TCRdb retains in-frame clones only, with some absent. The table shows over a million clones, with about 75% occurring only once. The specimen was memory CD4+ T cells sorted from blood. The subset was: CD45RA-negative fraction. The receptors stem from a man aged 18 to 35 in good health.

There are a few counts of this clone. This chain joins TRBV28 and TRBJ2-3; 9 bases are shared with TRBD1. The trim removed 4 bases at V and 5 bases at J, leaving 13 bases unmatched. Germline V gives CDR1 MDHEN, CDR2 SYDVKM. This CDR3 is 17 amino acids long. As DNA, the CDR3 is TGTGCCAGCAGTTCCCCCGTGGGCGGGGGACAGGGAGATACGCAGTATTTT. This translates into CASSSPVGGGQGDTQYF.

This chain uses TRBV6-6 with TRBJ1-3; TRBD1 aligns across 9 bases. CDR3 length: 16 residues. The V gene end was trimmed by 6 bases and the J gene end by 3 bases; junction bases not matched to a gene: 9. The germline V gene has CDR1 MNHNY and CDR2 SVGAGI (reference sequence). The CDR3 DNA reads as TGTGCCAGCAGCCTCCGGGACAGGGTCGATGGAAACACCATATATTTT. Translated, it gives CASSLRDRVDGNTIYF.

This chain's CDR3 is CASSLAAGSETQYF. In DNA form, the CDR3 reads TGTGCCAGCAGCTTGGCGGCGGGATCAGAGACCCAGTACTTC. J is TRBJ2-5 and V is TRBV5-4, with D possibly TRBD2 on 6 matching bases. V dropped 0 bases and J dropped 4 bases, with 10 bases sitting between them. Germline V CDR1 and CDR2: SGHNT, YYREEE (reference sequence). The CDR3 contains 14 residues.

This clone was picked up many times. The genes are TRBV6-5 and TRBJ1-1, with TRBD1 matching 7 bases. The CDR3 contains 13 residues. V was clipped by 6 bases and J by 9 bases; unmatched bases: 10. Germline values: CDR1 MNHEY, CDR2 SVGAGI. The chain's CDR3 is CASSQNRQGQAFF. In DNA form, the CDR3 reads TGTGCCAGCAGCCAAAATCGACAGGGCCAAGCTTTCTTT.

This clone showed up just a few times. The chain carries TRBV7-2 and TRBJ2-1; D ambiguous. The CDR3 length is 14 residues. Germline V gives CDR1 SGHTA, CDR2 FQGNSA. V lost 1 base and J lost 4, with 8 bases in between. This CDR3 reads CASSLDPLYNEQFF. The CDR3 nucleotides read TGTGCCAGCAGCTTAGACCCCTTATACAATGAGCAGTTCTTC.

The chain uses TRBV5-8 and TRBJ2-2; 8 positions agree with TRBD2. CDR3 length: 15 amino acids. The V gene's germline CDR1 is SGHTS and CDR2 YDEGEE. With 4 bases clipped from V and 0 bases from J, the junction kept 2 bases outside the gene matches. CDR3 nucleotides: TGTGCCAGCAGCCAGACTAGCGCGAACACCGGGGAGCTGTTTTTT. Translating gives CASSQTSANTGELFF.

This sequence joins TRBV5-4 and TRBJ2-7; 8 nucleotides line up with TRBD1. The CDR3 is made up of 15 amino acids. The germline V gene has CDR1 SGHNT and CDR2 YYREEE (reference sequence). Trimming at V came to 1 base and at J to 6 bases, leaving 9 bases not matched to a gene. The CDR3 sequence: CASSLSGGVISEQYF. DNA for the CDR3: TGTGCCAGCAGCTTGTCAGGGGGCGTTATCAGCGAGCAGTACTTC.

The chain carries TRBV19 and TRBJ1-1; a possible D gene is TRBD1 (5 bases). The germline V gene has CDR1 LNHDA and CDR2 SQIVND (reference sequence). The CDR3 is 14 residues long. V lost 9 bases, J lost 1 base, and 15 bases lay in between. The CDR3 here is CASATIGGNTEAFF. The DNA for the CDR3 is TGTGCCAGCGCTACAATCGGGGGGAACACTGAAGCTTTCTTT.

In this sample, this clone turned up once. J is TRBJ1-4 and V is TRBV11-1; perhaps TRBD1 as D (6 bases). V was cut by 5 bases and J by 5 bases, with 12 bases left in between. Germline lookup yields CDR1 SGHAT and CDR2 FQDESV (reference sequence). The CDR3 covers 14 residues. CDR3 coding DNA: TGTGCCAGCAGCCAGGGGCTGAACAATGAAAAACTGTTTTTT. Its translation is CASSQGLNNEKLFF.

This chain uses TRBV2 with TRBJ2-3; 10 nucleotides agree with TRBD2. J gave up 2 bases and V 6 bases, and 5 bases lay outside the gene matches. Germline CDR1 is SNHLY and CDR2 is FYNNEI. The CDR3 contains 15 residues. CDR3 coding DNA: TGTGCCAGCAGGCTACTAGCGGGGTACACAGATACGCAGTATTTT. It yields the protein CASRLLAGYTDTQYF.

The chain combines TRBV18 with TRBJ2-2, with D unclear. CDR1 is KGHSH, CDR2 LQKENI, per germline. CDR3 size: 11 residues. V was cut by 5 bases and J by 5 bases, with 3 bases left in between. CDR3 sequence (DNA): TGTGCCAGCTCAGAGACCGGGGAGCTGTTTTTT. As protein: CASSETGELFF.

The chain joins TRBV11-2 to TRBJ2-7; 7 bases line up with TRBD1. The CDR3 has 15 amino acids. The junction had 12 bases not matched to a gene; V was cut back by 1 base and J by 9 bases. CDR1 is SGHAT and CDR2 is FQNNGV in the germline V gene. CDR3 DNA sequence: TGTGCCAGCAGCTTAGCGCGACTACAGGGGTCGGCGCAGTACTTC. It codes for CASSLARLQGSAQYF.

The rearrangement joins TRBV5-1 to TRBJ2-3; the match to TRBD1 covers 7 bases. This CDR3 is built from 15 residues. V was clipped by 0 bases and J by 0 bases; unmatched bases: 1. Germline V gene lookup returns CDR1 SGHRS and CDR2 YFSETQ. CDR3 sequence (DNA): TGCGCCAGCAGCTTGGCCAGGGGGAGCACAGATACGCAGTATTTT. Translation: CASSLARGSTDTQYF. The complete variable domain, with remaining parts taken from reference TRBV5-1 and TRBJ2-3, reads KAGVTQTPRYLIKTRGQQVTLSCSPISGHRSVSWYQQTPGQGLQFLFEYFSETQRNKGNFPGRFSGRQFSNSRSEMNVSTLELGDSALYLCASSLARGSTDTQYFGPGTRLTVL.

The CDR3, as DNA: TGTGCCAGCAGTTTAGCGATAAACACTGAAGCTTTCTTT. This gives the protein CASSLAINTEAFF. The chain couples TRBV28 to TRBJ1-1; no clear D gene. Per germline, CDR1 MDHEN and CDR2 SYDVKM. V dropped 2 bases and J dropped 2 bases, with 6 bases sitting between them. CDR3 length: 13 residues.

This clone was counted a few times. The CDR3 sequence is CAWRRDQGMNSPLHF. As DNA, the CDR3 is TGTGCCTGGAGGAGGGACCAGGGAATGAATTCACCCCTCCACTTT. The V and J genes are TRBV30 and TRBJ1-6, with D maybe TRBD1 (5 bases). This CDR3 is built from 15 residues. V dropped 3 bases and J dropped 7 bases, with 16 bases sitting between them. Looked up from germline, CDR1 is GTSNPN and CDR2 is SVGIG (reference sequence). Supplemented by reference TRBV30 and TRBJ1-6, the full variable domain reads SQTIHQWPATLVQPVGSPLSLECTVEGTSNPNLYWYRQAAGRGLQLLFYSVGIGQISSEVPQNLSASRPQDRQFILSSKKLLLSDSGFYLCAWRRDQGMNSPLHFGNGTRLTVT.

This clone was found once. This sequence joins TRBV6-6 and TRBJ2-2, with 7 bases lining up with TRBD1. Germline loops: CDR1 MNHNY, CDR2 SVGAGI (reference sequence). Trimming at V came to 6 bases and at J to 4 bases, leaving 5 bases not matched to a gene. The CDR3 runs 14 residues. CDR3 residues: CASRVAGGTGELFF. The CDR3 DNA reads as TGTGCCAGCAGGGTAGCAGGGGGCACCGGGGAGCTGTTTTTT.

The chain employs TRBV5-7 and TRBJ1-1; TRBD1 agrees at 8 bases. TRBV5-7 has ORF status, its function being uncertain. V trimming: 3 bases; J trimming: 10 bases; junction bases outside the gene matches: 20. The CDR3 loop spans 17 amino acids. CDR3 nucleotide sequence: TGTGCCAGCAGCTCCTTCCTCCTGGACAGGGCGTGTATTAGAGCTTTCTTT. Translating it yields CASSSFLLDRACIRAFF.

The rearrangement joins TRBV29-1 to TRBJ1-1; D unclear. Germline CDR1 reads SQVTM; CDR2 reads ANQGSEA. This CDR3 spans 13 amino acids. V gave up 0 bases and J gave up 10 bases, with 15 bases separating them. The CDR3 spells CSVEEARGGIAFF. CDR3 sequence (DNA): TGCAGCGTTGAAGAGGCTCGCGGAGGCATAGCTTTCTTT.

This chain links TRBV6-5 with TRBJ2-5; D not resolved. This CDR3 contains 13 residues. Germline assignment: CDR1 MNHEY and CDR2 SVGAGI. V lost 5 bases and J lost 4, with 11 bases in between. This CDR3 reads CASSLLVGETQYF. CDR3 sequence (DNA): TGTGCCAGCAGTCTTCTGGTGGGAGAGACCCAGTACTTC.

As for this clone: The same CDR3 is also encoded by other DNA sequences in this sample. The chain combines TRBV18 with TRBJ2-5, with D maybe TRBD1 (5 bases). The CDR3 extends over 13 amino acids. The germline CDR1 and CDR2 sequences are KGHSH and LQKENI. The V end lost 1 base, the J end lost 5 bases, and 8 bases lay between the germline ends. CDR3 protein: CASSPQGAETQYF. Written as DNA, the CDR3 is TGTGCCAGCTCACCACAAGGGGCCGAGACCCAGTACTTC.

Note on this clone: Other DNA sequences within the sample encode an identical CDR3. V is TRBV10-2 and J is TRBJ1-5; the D is unclear. Germline assignment: CDR1 WSHSY and CDR2 SAAADI. The CDR3 has 16 residues. V was pared by 2 bases and J by 1 base, with 12 bases between. CDR3 sequence (DNA): TGCGCCAGCAGTGAGGAGAAGGGCTTGAGCAATCAGCCCCAGCATTTT. As protein: CASSEEKGLSNQPQHF.